This T cell receptor beta chain appears in the sequencing data of a study of OX40 agonist ivuxolimab in advanced cancers. Study context: Across the patients, intravenous ivuxolimab was delivered every 2 weeks at 0.01 to 10 mg/kg. Those enrolled were 82.7% male, with a mean age of 60 years and ages from about 20 to 90. Study outcomes and limitations: Undetermined was the antigen specificity of the expanded peripheral T cells. CD4+ and CD8+ T cells in blood underwent clonal expansion by week 6 at 0.1 to 3.0 mg/kg.

Generated by immunoSEQ multiplex PCR, the TCRdb table keeps only in-frame clones and is missing some. The data hold about 31,000 clones, with more than 75% observed a single time. Notes on this clone: What it recognizes is unknown.

The V gene lost 5 bases and the J gene lost 3 bases, with 26 bases spanning the gap. The CDR3 runs 18 residues. Germline loops: CDR1 SGHRS, CDR2 YFSETQ. The gene calls are TRBV5-1 and TRBJ2-5; tentative D call: TRBD2 (6 bases). The sequence derives from an adult with an advanced solid tumor such as melanoma, head and neck, liver or kidney cancer. The source was CD4+ or CD8+ T cells sorted from blood, collected in a trial of the OX40 agonist ivuxolimab. In DNA, the CDR3 is TGCGCCAGCAGTCTAGGCGGGGTAATGTTCTCCCTGGAAGAGACCCAGTACTTC. Translating it yields CASSLGGVMFSLEETQYF.